This TCR beta chain was retrieved from a study of HIV-infected children after antiretroviral therapy interruption. Study as a whole: Children's median ages were around 9.5 years and 8 years by group. Weeks 0, 12, interruption end (24 or 48), and about 3 years post-study gave interruption-arm samples. In continuous treatment, analyzed samples were from weeks 0, 48 and 150.

This clonotype was picked up many times. In germline, CDR1 is SGHTA, CDR2 FQGNSA. The length of the CDR3 is 16 residues. J lost 2 bases, V lost 0 bases, and 4 bases had no gene match. Treatment meaning: PENTA 11 planned treatment interruption arm or continuous ART arm. Sorting from thawed PBMCs isolated naive CD4+ CD45RA+ CD45RO- T cells. The TCR library was built from RNA with a 3' RACE protocol and unique molecular identifiers. TCRdb reprocessed the 3' RACE reads with MiXCR, giving one entry per CDR3 protein. Of about 89,000 distinct CDR3 sequences in the sample, approximately 6.9% are singletons; the top ten hold around 1.1%.

Sequencing was performed on CD45RA+ CD4+ T cells from PBMCs, pooled from several time points, taken from a donor given antiretroviral therapy, either interrupted or continuous. The subset is: naive CD4+ CD45RA+ CD45RO- T cells. V usage is TRBV7-2 and J usage is TRBJ2-7, with 10 bases fitting TRBD2. This receptor was identified in a pool of human donors with HIV. The CDR3 is CASSLAGAGGTYEQYF. Here the CDR3 DNA reads TGTGCCAGCAGCTTAGCGGGAGCGGGGGGGACCTACGAGCAGTACTTC.